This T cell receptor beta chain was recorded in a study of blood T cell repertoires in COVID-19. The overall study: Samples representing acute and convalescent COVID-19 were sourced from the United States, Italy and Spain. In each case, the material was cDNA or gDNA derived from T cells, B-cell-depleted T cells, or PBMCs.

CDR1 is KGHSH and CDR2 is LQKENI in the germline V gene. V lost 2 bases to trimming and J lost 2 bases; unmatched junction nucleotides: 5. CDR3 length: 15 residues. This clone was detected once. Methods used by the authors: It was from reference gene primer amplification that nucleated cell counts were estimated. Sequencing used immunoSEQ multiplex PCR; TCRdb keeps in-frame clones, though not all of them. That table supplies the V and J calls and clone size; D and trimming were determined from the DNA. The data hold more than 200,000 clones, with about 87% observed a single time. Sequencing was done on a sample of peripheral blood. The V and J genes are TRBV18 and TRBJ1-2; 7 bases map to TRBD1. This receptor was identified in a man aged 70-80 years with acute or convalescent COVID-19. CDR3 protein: CASSPRQGDNYGYTF. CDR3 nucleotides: TGTGCCAGCTCACCAAGACAGGGAGACAACTATGGCTACACCTTC.